One and the same sample provided the 20 T cell receptor beta chains below, sequenced in a study of cytomegalovirus exposure and HLA in healthy donors. PCR primers comprised 60 Vbeta and 13 Jbeta primers. The repertoire was sequenced with immunoSEQ multiplex PCR; TCRdb's copy has only in-frame clones and lacks some. The repertoire holds about 200,000 clones, with around 84% as singletons. Material: PBMCs. The source is a man aged 40-49 years in good health and CMV-seropositive.

In this sample, this clone turned up a few times. The V gene is TRBV5-1, the J gene TRBJ2-2; 8 bases map to TRBD1. The CDR3 consists of 17 residues. The V and J ends lost 4 bases and 7 bases, in that order; junction bases with no gene match: 15. Germline loops: CDR1 SGHRS, CDR2 YFSETQ. CDR3 in DNA: TGCGCCAGCAGCCGGACGACAGGGGCCAAAAACGGCGGGGAGCTGTTTTTT. Residues: CASSRTTGAKNGGELFF.

CDR3 in amino acids: CASSLYALSNTIYF. CDR3 DNA: TGTGCCAGCAGCTTGTACGCGCTATCTAACACCATATATTTT. This chain connects TRBV5-4 to TRBJ1-3, with D unresolved. Germline values: CDR1 SGHNT, CDR2 YYREEE (reference sequence). The CDR3 is 14 amino acids. Trimming stripped 1 base from V and 7 bases from J, with 12 bases between.

A remark on this clone: One junction end disagrees with the germline gene, perhaps due to a read error. Other nucleotide sequences from this sample produce the same CDR3. V gene TRBV2 combines with J gene TRBJ1-2; TRBD1 matches 12 bases. Germline CDR1 reads SNHLY; CDR2 reads FYNNEI. There are 14 residues in the CDR3. The CDR3 coding sequence is TGCGCCAGCAGTGTGGGACAGGGGGCATATGGCTACACCTTC. Translated: CASSVGQGAYGYTF.

V usage is TRBV5-6 and J usage is TRBJ2-1; D gene uncertain. Trimming left V 3 bases short and J 10 bases short, with 8 bases between. CDR3 length: 11 amino acids. CDR1 is SGHDT, CDR2 YYEEEE, per germline. The CDR3 loop is CASSSTREQFF. CDR3 nucleotides: TGTGCCAGCAGCTCTACTCGGGAGCAGTTCTTC.

This clone was recorded a few times. The CDR3 region has the DNA TGCGCCAGCACCCTGACAGGGATTGGTACTGAAGCTTTCTTT. Residues: CASTLTGIGTEAFF. The genes are TRBV5-1 and TRBJ1-1; 7 nucleotides match TRBD1. Unmatched junction bases numbered 10, after V lost 6 bases and J lost 5 bases. The CDR3 has 14 residues. Germline assignment: CDR1 SGHRS and CDR2 YFSETQ.

J is TRBJ2-2 and V is TRBV18; 12 positions agree with TRBD1. The CDR3 loop spans 19 amino acids. CDR1 and CDR2 from the germline V gene are KGHSH and LQKENI. The J segment lost 3 bases and the V segment lost 1 base, leaving 9 bases of the junction unmatched. Here the CDR3 DNA reads TGTGCCAGCTCACCACGGATCGAAGGGACAGGGGGCTACACCGGGGAGCTGTTTTTT. Its protein is CASSPRIEGTGGYTGELFF.

The chain links TRBV2 to TRBJ2-7; TRBD1 agrees at 11 bases. The CDR3 consists of 15 residues. Germline V gene sequence: CDR1 SNHLY, CDR2 FYNNEI. With V trimmed by 5 bases and J by 5 bases, 8 bases remained unmatched. The CDR3 loop is CASSPGTGGLDEQYF. The CDR3 DNA reads as TGTGCCAGCAGTCCCGGGACAGGGGGTTTGGACGAGCAGTACTTC.

This sequence joins TRBV2 and TRBJ2-5; weak D call: TRBD1 (5 bases). The CDR3 covers 14 residues. Trimming took 6 bases from V and 2 from J, leaving 13 bases between them. Germline lookup yields CDR1 SNHLY and CDR2 FYNNEI. CDR3 DNA: TGTGCCAGCAGAGCCAGGGTAGGGCAAGAGACCCAGTACTTC. It translates to CASRARVGQETQYF.

J is TRBJ2-7 and V is TRBV19; weak D call: TRBD1 (5 bases). The CDR3 covers 14 residues. Trimming took 6 bases from V and 7 from J, leaving 19 bases between them. Germline V gene sequence: CDR1 LNHDA, CDR2 SQIVND (reference sequence). As DNA, the CDR3 is TGTGCCAGTAGCCCTACCCTCAGGGCTGAGGAGCAGTACTTC. It specifies CASSPTLRAEEQYF.

The chain uses TRBV4-3 and TRBJ2-7; 7 bases line up with TRBD2. Germline loops: CDR1 LGHNA, CDR2 YSLEER. The V gene end was trimmed by 0 bases and the J gene end by 4 bases; junction bases not matched to a gene: 12. This CDR3 comprises 17 residues. The CDR3 nucleotides are TGCGCCAGCAGCCAAGAGACCGGGCTGGGGGGGTGGTACGAGCAGTACTTC. Translating it yields CASSQETGLGGWYEQYF.

In this sample, this clone turned up once. The rearrangement links TRBV7-2 to TRBJ2-7, with TRBD2 as a possible D gene (6 bases). The CDR3 contains 14 residues. With 0 bases removed from V and 0 bases from J, the gap between germline ends came to 6 bases. The germline gives CDR1 SGHTA, CDR2 FQGNSA. CDR3 residues: CASSLAGGSYEQYF. The CDR3 coding sequence is TGTGCCAGCAGCTTAGCGGGAGGCTCCTACGAGCAGTACTTC.

The rearrangement uses TRBV28 and TRBJ1-2, with D possibly matching TRBD1 (5 bases). The CDR3 extends over 13 amino acids. Between the trimmed V and J ends, which lost 4 bases and 7 bases, there was a span of 13 bases. Per the germline V gene, CDR1 is MDHEN and CDR2 is SYDVKM. The CDR3 sequence is CASSSRVGSGYTF. CDR3 DNA sequence: TGTGCCAGCAGTTCCAGGGTCGGCTCTGGCTACACCTTC.

The chain carries TRBV7-9 and TRBJ2-7, with TRBD2 matching 7 bases. Germline values: CDR1 SEHNR, CDR2 FQNEAQ (reference sequence). Germline trimming cut 5 bases from V and 0 bases from J; bases unmatched to any gene: 7. There are 15 residues in the CDR3. The CDR3 bases are TGTGCCAGCAGCCTCCTGACTAGCTTCTCCTACGAGCAGTACTTC. Translating gives CASSLLTSFSYEQYF. Full variable domain (outside the CDR3, taken from reference TRBV7-9 and TRBJ2-7): DTGVSQNPRHKITKRGQNVTFRCDPISEHNRLYWYRQTLGQGPEFLTYFQNEAQLEKSRLLSDRFSAERPKGSFSTLEIQRTEQGDSAMYLCASSLLTSFSYEQYFGPGTRLTVT.

The rearrangement uses TRBV11-2 and TRBJ2-7, with 16 bases fitting TRBD2. The germline gives CDR1 SGHAT, CDR2 FQNNGV. The CDR3 spans 17 residues. Unmatched junction bases numbered 6, after V lost 5 bases and J lost 2 bases. CDR3 sequence reads: CASSLGLAGGFPYEQYF. CDR3 coding DNA: TGTGCCAGCAGCCTGGGACTAGCGGGAGGGTTTCCCTACGAGCAGTACTTC.

This clone was counted between two and nine times. V usage is TRBV5-1 and J usage is TRBJ2-5; 9 nucleotides agree with TRBD1. CDR1 is SGHRS, CDR2 YFSETQ, per germline. CDR3 length: 17 amino acids. V was clipped by 0 bases and J by 1 base; unmatched bases: 7. CDR3 in DNA: TGCGCCAGCAGCTTGGCGGACAGGGGAAGGTTCCAAGAGACCCAGTACTTC. Its translation is CASSLADRGRFQETQYF. The whole variable domain, filled in from reference TRBV5-1 and TRBJ2-5, reads KAGVTQTPRYLIKTRGQQVTLSCSPISGHRSVSWYQQTPGQGLQFLFEYFSETQRNKGNFPGRFSGRQFSNSRSEMNVSTLELGDSALYLCASSLADRGRFQETQYFGPGTRLLVL.

The genes are TRBV6-5 and TRBJ2-1; a weak D match, TRBD1 (6 bases). The CDR3 is 14 amino acids. Germline assignment: CDR1 MNHEY and CDR2 SVGAGI. Trimming removed 5 bases at V and 9 bases at J, with 17 bases between. The CDR3 here is CASSTPRDRCEQFF. The CDR3 nucleotides read TGTGCCAGCAGTACACCTAGAGACAGGTGTGAGCAGTTCTTC.

The chain uses TRBV19 and TRBJ1-4, with D perhaps TRBD1 (5 bases). The length of the CDR3 is 14 residues. V lost 7 bases and J lost 3, with 12 bases in between. Per the germline V gene, CDR1 is LNHDA and CDR2 is SQIVND (reference sequence). CDR3 sequence: CASKGAASNEKLFF. The CDR3, as DNA: TGTGCCAGTAAAGGGGCGGCCTCTAATGAAAAACTGTTTTTT.

The CDR3 DNA reads as TGTGCCAGCAGCTCCTCAGTTCACACTGAAGCTTTCTTT. It yields the protein CASSSSVHTEAFF. The genes are TRBV7-8 and TRBJ1-1; the D is unclear. This CDR3 comprises 13 residues. With 4 bases removed from V and 3 bases from J, the gap between germline ends came to 9 bases. Per germline, CDR1 SGHVS and CDR2 FQNEAQ.

In its sample, this clone was seen once. The chain combines TRBV21-1 with TRBJ2-2; no DNA check was done on the table's D call, TRBD1. TRBV21-1 is designated a pseudogene. CDR3 length equals 17 residues. In nucleotides, the CDR3 is TGTGCCAGCAGCAAAGTTCCAGGACAGGGAGACACCGGGGAGCTGTTTTTT. This codes for CASSKVPGQGDTGELFF.

The CDR3 DNA reads TGTGCCAGCAGCTTAGAAGCCTATAGCAATCAGCCCCAGCATTTT. This codes for CASSLEAYSNQPQHF. This chain links TRBV7-2 with TRBJ1-5; D is unresolved. Germline assignment: CDR1 SGHTA and CDR2 FQGNSA. Trimming pared 1 base from V and 0 bases from J, leaving 7 bases between. The CDR3 is 15 residues long.